A single sample is the source of the 15 T cell receptor beta chains below, sequenced in a study of STAT3 mutations in large granular lymphocyte leukemia. Study-level findings and limits: At least one immunodominant TCR beta clonotype appeared in every T-cell large granular lymphocyte leukemia patient.

No antigen has been assigned to these receptors. Produced via immunoSEQ multiplex PCR; TCRdb's table is partial and in-frame only. The data hold tens of thousands of clones, with more than 70% observed a single time. Material: PBMCs. The origin of the receptors is a human donor with T large granular lymphocyte leukemia. Some clones in this sample may be carry-over from other donors' samples.

V gene TRBV2 combines with J gene TRBJ1-5, with 7 nucleotides matching TRBD1. The CDR3 loop spans 11 amino acids. Germline V gene sequence: CDR1 SNHLY, CDR2 FYNNEI. Trimming at V came to 6 bases and at J to 16 bases, leaving 9 bases not matched to a gene. The CDR3 sequence is CASSRTGIKHF. The CDR3 DNA reads TGTGCCAGCAGCCGGACAGGTATCAAACATTTT.

This sequence joins TRBV18 and TRBJ1-4; TRBD1 is a possible D gene (5 bases). This CDR3 spans 20 amino acids. V was shortened by 1 base and J by 0 bases, with 21 bases between the two germline ends. In germline, CDR1 is KGHSH, CDR2 LQKENI. This CDR3 is CASSPLAQVQLSPTNEKLFF. DNA of the CDR3: TGTGCCAGCTCACCACTTGCACAGGTCCAGTTATCCCCAACTAATGAAAAACTGTTTTTT. The full variable domain, rest sourced from reference TRBV18 and TRBJ1-4, is NAGVMQNPRHLVRRRGQEARLRCSPMKGHSHVYWYRQLPEEGLKFMVYLQKENIIDESGMPKERFSAEFPKEGPSILRIQQVVRGDSAAYFCASSPLAQVQLSPTNEKLFFGSGTQLSVL.

The chain is built from TRBV7-9 and TRBJ1-1; TRBD1 is a possible D gene (5 bases). CDR3 length: 11 residues. Trimming took off 1 base at V and 10 bases at J, with 7 bases between the two ends. CDR1 is SEHNR and CDR2 is FQNEAQ in the germline V gene (reference sequence). The CDR3 nucleotides are TGTGCCAGCAGCTTAGAAAGGGGAGCTTTCTTT. It translates to CASSLERGAFF.

The gene calls are TRBV20-1 and TRBJ1-2; 9 bases are shared with TRBD1. This CDR3 is 11 amino acids long. Germline V gene sequence: CDR1 DFQATT, CDR2 SNEGSKA (reference sequence). The V gene end was trimmed by 7 bases and the J gene end by 8 bases; junction bases not matched to a gene: 5. CDR3 DNA sequence: TGCAGTGGGACAGGGGATAACGGCTACACCTTC. Residues: CSGTGDNGYTF.

The V call is TRBV19, the J call TRBJ1-4; D unclear. This CDR3 spans 15 amino acids. Germline values: CDR1 LNHDA, CDR2 SQIVND (reference sequence). Between the trimmed V and J ends, which lost 4 bases and 7 bases, there was a span of 16 bases. The CDR3 is CASSTLDRGIEKLFF. The CDR3 DNA follows: TGTGCCAGTAGTACCCTCGACCGCGGCATTGAAAAACTGTTTTTT.

The V and J genes are TRBV13 and TRBJ2-2, with a possible D match to TRBD1 (6 bases). Germline CDR1 reads PRHDT; CDR2 reads FYEKMQ (reference sequence). The CDR3 extends over 14 amino acids. V lost 6 bases and J lost 6, with 14 bases in between. The CDR3 sequence is CASRPAGGAGELFF. The CDR3 DNA follows: TGTGCCAGCAGACCCGCTGGGGGCGCCGGGGAGCTGTTTTTT.

The rearrangement links TRBV10-2 to TRBJ2-7; no clear D gene. Between the trimmed V and J ends, which lost 6 bases and 3 bases, there was a span of 18 bases. The CDR3 loop spans 15 amino acids. Germline-derived CDR1 and CDR2 are WSHSY and SAAADI. CDR3 coding DNA: TGCGCCAGCAGCTCAGGAACGCAGCTTTTCTACGAGCAGTACGTC. This sequence encodes CASSSGTQLFYEQYV.

J is TRBJ2-3 and V is TRBV6-5; D perhaps matches TRBD2 (6 bases). The CDR3 sequence is 15 residues long. Between the trimmed V and J ends, which lost 4 bases and 2 bases, there was a span of 13 bases. CDR1 is MNHEY and CDR2 is SVGAGI in the germline V gene. For the CDR3, the DNA is TGTGCCAGCAGTTTCGTAGCGGAGGCCACAGATACGCAGTATTTT. Translated, it gives CASSFVAEATDTQYF.

The V call is TRBV4-1, the J call TRBJ1-1; a weak D match, TRBD1 (6 bases). The CDR3 contains 18 residues. Trimming removed 3 bases at V and 5 bases at J, with 25 bases between. Per the germline V gene, CDR1 is MGHRA and CDR2 is YSYEKL. CDR3 in amino acids: CASSHRAAGGDIGTEAFF. Here the CDR3 DNA reads TGCGCCAGCAGCCATAGGGCCGCCGGGGGGGACATCGGTACTGAAGCTTTCTTT.

In its sample, this clone was seen once. J is TRBJ2-7 and V is TRBV7-9, with 9 bases lining up with TRBD2. The germline V gene has CDR1 SEHNR and CDR2 FQNEAQ (reference sequence). The CDR3 extends over 13 amino acids. Germline trimming cut 5 bases from V and 5 bases from J; bases unmatched to any gene: 4. The DNA of the CDR3 is TGTGCCAGCAGCCCGGGACTAGCAGACGAGCAGTACTTC. It codes for CASSPGLADEQYF. The full variable domain, rest sourced from reference TRBV7-9 and TRBJ2-7, is DTGVSQNPRHKITKRGQNVTFRCDPISEHNRLYWYRQTLGQGPEFLTYFQNEAQLEKSRLLSDRFSAERPKGSFSTLEIQRTEQGDSAMYLCASSPGLADEQYFGPGTRLTVT.

The genes are TRBV28 and TRBJ1-1; 7 nucleotides align to TRBD1. Germline-derived CDR1 and CDR2 are MDHEN and SYDVKM. J was trimmed by 6 bases and V by 5 bases; bases with no gene match: 9. This CDR3 contains 14 residues. In DNA form, the CDR3 reads TGTGCCAGCAGTCCACATTCGGGACAGTCTGAAGCTTTCTTT. Protein sequence: CASSPHSGQSEAFF. Full variable domain (rest looked up from reference TRBV28 and TRBJ1-1): DVKVTQSSRYLVKRTGEKVFLECVQDMDHENMFWYRQDPGLGLRLIYFSYDVKMKEKGDIPEGYSVSREKKERFSLILESASTNQTSMYLCASSPHSGQSEAFFGQGTRLTVV.

This clone was recorded once. This chain joins TRBV5-1 and TRBJ2-7; D possibly corresponds to TRBD1 (6 bases). The CDR3 spans 15 residues. V was trimmed by 4 bases and J by 2 bases, leaving 16 bases between them. The V gene's germline CDR1 is SGHRS and CDR2 YFSETQ. The CDR3 DNA follows: TGCGCCAGCAGCCCCTGGCCAGGGGACACCTACGAGCAGTACGTC. Translated: CASSPWPGDTYEQYV.

The rearrangement links TRBV7-7 to TRBJ2-7; the D is unclear. With 0 bases removed from V and 5 bases from J, the gap between germline ends came to 5 bases. In germline, CDR1 is SSHAT, CDR2 FNYEAQ (reference sequence). The CDR3 runs to 12 residues. The CDR3 DNA reads as TGTGCCAGCAGCTTAGCCACCCACGAGCAGTACGTC. This translates into CASSLATHEQYV.

The rearrangement links TRBV5-1 to TRBJ1-6, with 8 positions matching TRBD1. The CDR3 consists of 15 residues. V lost 0 bases, J lost 9 bases, and 5 bases stayed unmatched. Germline-derived CDR1 and CDR2 are SGHRS and YFSETQ. CDR3: CASSLEAGGISPLHF. As DNA, the CDR3 is TGCGCCAGCAGCTTGGAGGCAGGGGGCATTTCACCCCTCCACTTT.

This sequence joins TRBV18 and TRBJ2-7; 9 bases map to TRBD1. Germline V CDR1 and CDR2: KGHSH, LQKENI. CDR3 length equals 16 residues. V shed 3 bases and J 4 bases; nucleotides not matched to a gene: 10. CDR3 protein: CASSPLERTGEYEQYF. The CDR3 region has the DNA TGTGCCAGCTCACCCCTTGAGCGGACAGGGGAGTACGAGCAGTACTTC. The entire variable domain, with the rest obtained from reference TRBV18 and TRBJ2-7, is as follows: NAGVMQNPRHLVRRRGQEARLRCSPMKGHSHVYWYRQLPEEGLKFMVYLQKENIIDESGMPKERFSAEFPKEGPSILRIQQVVRGDSAAYFCASSPLERTGEYEQYFGPGTRLTVT.